Listed here are 10 T cell receptor beta chains from one sample, sequenced in a study of T cell responses to AZD1222 COVID-19 vaccine. Data came from immunoSEQ multiplex PCR; TCRdb stores just in-frame clones and leaves some out. Altogether fewer than 200,000 clones are present, 88% being singletons, with the ten largest covering 11%. Source: peripheral blood, taken 28 days after the second AZD1222 dose. These receptors came from an adult who received the AZD1222 COVID-19 vaccine.

This chain links TRBV6-2 or TRBV6-3 with TRBJ2-5, with unresolved D. Germline CDR1 is MNHEY and CDR2 is SVGEGT. Trimming removed 0 bases from V and 5 bases from J, with 13 bases in between. The CDR3 spans 15 residues. The chain's CDR3 is CASSYSRRSRETQYF. The CDR3 DNA reads TGTGCCAGCAGTTACTCCCGACGGTCCAGGGAGACCCAGTACTTC.

This clone showed up just once. The genes are TRBV29-1 and TRBJ2-3; 9 nucleotides match TRBD2. The CDR3 sequence is 11 residues long. Germline V gives CDR1 SQVTM, CDR2 ANQGSEA. The CDR3, as DNA: TGCGCGGGGGGGCCTACAGATACGCAGTATTTT. Encoded protein: CAGGPTDTQYF.

The J gene is TRBJ1-5, the V gene TRBV6-1; D is unclear. Germline V gene sequence: CDR1 MNHNS, CDR2 SASEGT. This CDR3 has 12 residues. Deletions cut 3 bases from V and 3 bases from J, with 3 bases between. The CDR3 here is CASSDDNQPQHF. CDR3 in DNA: TGTGCCAGCAGTGACGACAATCAGCCCCAGCATTTT.

The chain joins TRBV2 to TRBJ2-7; tentative D call: TRBD2 (5 bases). The CDR3 spans 11 residues. With 5 bases removed from V and 9 bases from J, the gap between germline ends came to 11 bases. From germline, CDR1 is SNHLY and CDR2 FYNNEI. The DNA for the CDR3 is TGTGCCAGCAGTATCGAGAGGGCGCAGTACTTC. It specifies CASSIERAQYF.

The rearrangement links TRBV18 to TRBJ2-1; no clear D gene. This CDR3 region has 11 residues. Trimming left V 1 base short and J 8 bases short, with 3 bases between. Per the germline V gene, CDR1 is KGHSH and CDR2 is LQKENI. This CDR3 reads CASSPLHEQFF. Written as DNA, the CDR3 is TGTGCCAGCTCACCACTCCATGAGCAGTTCTTC.

The gene calls are TRBV3-1 (or the pseudogene TRBV3-2) and TRBJ1-2; D possibly corresponds to TRBD1 (5 bases). The ends were cut back, 2 bases at V and 2 bases at J, with 15 bases in the middle. Germline CDR1 and CDR2: LGHDT and YNNKEL (reference sequence). The CDR3 contains 16 residues. This chain's CDR3 is CASSQTLAGINYGYTF. Here the CDR3 DNA reads TGTGCCAGCAGCCAAACCCTGGCAGGGATCAACTATGGCTACACCTTC.

V gene TRBV6-4 combines with J gene TRBJ2-7, with D unresolved. The CDR3 runs to 9 residues. The germline V gene encodes CDR1 MRHNA and CDR2 SNTAGT. The V and J ends lost 9 bases and 4 bases respectively, with 4 bases between them. The CDR3 sequence is CASSYEQYF. The CDR3 DNA sequence: TGTGCCAGTTCTTACGAGCAGTACTTC.

The CDR3 nucleotides are TGTGCCAGCAGCCAAGAGTCGAACACCGGGGAGCTGTTTTTT. Its protein product is CASSQESNTGELFF. The chain is built from TRBV4-2 and TRBJ2-2; D not certain. The CDR3 has 14 residues. Between the trimmed V and J ends, which lost 0 bases and 0 bases, there was a span of 2 bases. Germline V gives CDR1 LGHNA, CDR2 YNFKEQ.

This chain links TRBV4-2 with TRBJ1-1; no firm D call. This CDR3 is built from 16 residues. The V end was cut by 6 bases, the J end by 0 bases, with 17 bases between. The V gene's germline CDR1 is LGHNA and CDR2 YNFKEQ. The CDR3 coding sequence is TGTGCCAGCAGGGAGGCCAGCGGCCCCATGAACACTGAAGCTTTCTTT. It yields the protein CASREASGPMNTEAFF.

This clone was seen only once. The chain couples TRBV25-1 to TRBJ1-1, with TRBD1 matching over 9 bases. The CDR3 spans 14 residues. Trimming at V came to 6 bases and at J to 5 bases, leaving 7 bases not matched to a gene. Germline CDR1 reads MGHDK; CDR2 reads SYGVNS. The CDR3: CASRRDRVGTEAFF. The CDR3 DNA reads as TGTGCCAGCAGGAGGGACAGGGTGGGAACTGAAGCTTTCTTT.